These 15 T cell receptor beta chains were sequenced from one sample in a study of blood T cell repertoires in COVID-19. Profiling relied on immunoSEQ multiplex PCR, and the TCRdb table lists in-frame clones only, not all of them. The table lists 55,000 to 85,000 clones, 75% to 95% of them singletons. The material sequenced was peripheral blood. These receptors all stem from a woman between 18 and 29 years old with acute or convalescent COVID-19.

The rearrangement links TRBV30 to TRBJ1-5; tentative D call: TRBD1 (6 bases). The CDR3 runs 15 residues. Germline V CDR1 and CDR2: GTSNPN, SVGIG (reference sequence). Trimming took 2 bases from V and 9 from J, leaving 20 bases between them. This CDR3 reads CAWSRGDIGSWPQHF. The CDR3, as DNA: TGTGCCTGGAGTCGAGGGGACATCGGGTCGTGGCCCCAGCATTTT.

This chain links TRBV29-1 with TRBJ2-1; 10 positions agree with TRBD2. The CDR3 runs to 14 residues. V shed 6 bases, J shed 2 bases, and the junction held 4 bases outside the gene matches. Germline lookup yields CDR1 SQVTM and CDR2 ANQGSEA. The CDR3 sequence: CSVLGLAAYNEQFF. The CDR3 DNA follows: TGCAGCGTGTTAGGACTAGCGGCCTACAATGAGCAGTTCTTC.

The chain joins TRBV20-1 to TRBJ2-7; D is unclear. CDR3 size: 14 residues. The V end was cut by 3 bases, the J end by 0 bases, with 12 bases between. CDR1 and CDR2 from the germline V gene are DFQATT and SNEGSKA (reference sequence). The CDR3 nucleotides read TGCAGTGCTAGTGGTGGGCAGACCTCCTACGAGCAGTACTTC. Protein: CSASGGQTSYEQYF.

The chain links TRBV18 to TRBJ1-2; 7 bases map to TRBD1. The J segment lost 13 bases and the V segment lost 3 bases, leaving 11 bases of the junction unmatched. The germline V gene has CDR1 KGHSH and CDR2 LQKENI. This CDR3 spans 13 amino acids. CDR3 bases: TGTGCCAGCTCACCCCGGGACAGTTTCCTTCCCACCTTC. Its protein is CASSPRDSFLPTF.

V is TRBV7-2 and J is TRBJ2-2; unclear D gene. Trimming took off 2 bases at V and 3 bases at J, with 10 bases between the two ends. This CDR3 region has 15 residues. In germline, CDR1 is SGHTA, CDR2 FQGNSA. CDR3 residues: CASSLTPIDTGELFF. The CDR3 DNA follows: TGTGCCAGCAGCTTAACCCCCATAGACACCGGGGAGCTGTTTTTT.

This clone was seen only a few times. The CDR3 DNA is TGTGCCAGCCGGGGGGACTCCACCACAGATACGCAGTATTTT. It codes for CASRGDSTTDTQYF. The V and J genes are TRBV2 and TRBJ2-3; 7 nucleotides align to TRBD2. Germline assignment: CDR1 SNHLY and CDR2 FYNNEI. The CDR3 sequence is 14 residues long. The junction had 7 bases not matched to a gene; V was cut back by 8 bases and J by 2 bases.

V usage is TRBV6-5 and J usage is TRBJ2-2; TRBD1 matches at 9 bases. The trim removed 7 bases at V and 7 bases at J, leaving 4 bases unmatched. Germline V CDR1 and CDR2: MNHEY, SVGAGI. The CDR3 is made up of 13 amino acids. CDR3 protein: CASKQGAIGELFF. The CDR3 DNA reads TGTGCCAGCAAACAGGGGGCGATCGGGGAGCTGTTTTTT.

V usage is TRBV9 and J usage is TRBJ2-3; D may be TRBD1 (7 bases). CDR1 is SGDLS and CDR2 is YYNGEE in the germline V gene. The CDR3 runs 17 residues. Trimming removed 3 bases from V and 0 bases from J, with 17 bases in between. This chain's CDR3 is CASSAGGPVASTDTQYF. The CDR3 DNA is TGTGCCAGCAGCGCAGGGGGGCCGGTTGCTAGCACAGATACGCAGTATTTT.

This CDR3 reads CAWRETGSRNTIYF. In nucleotides, the CDR3 is TGTGCCTGGAGGGAGACAGGGTCTCGAAACACCATATATTTT. The V call is TRBV30, the J call TRBJ1-3; 7 bases align to TRBD1. CDR1 and CDR2 from the germline V gene are GTSNPN and SVGIG (reference sequence). The CDR3 consists of 14 residues. The junction had 7 bases not matched to a gene; V was cut back by 3 bases and J by 5 bases.

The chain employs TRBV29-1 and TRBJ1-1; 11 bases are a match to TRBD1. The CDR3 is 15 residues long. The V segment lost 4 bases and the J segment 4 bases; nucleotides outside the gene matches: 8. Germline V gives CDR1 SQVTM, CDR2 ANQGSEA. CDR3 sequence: CSVVVGQGVGTEAFF. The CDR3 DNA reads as TGCAGCGTTGTAGTGGGACAGGGGGTGGGCACTGAAGCTTTCTTT.

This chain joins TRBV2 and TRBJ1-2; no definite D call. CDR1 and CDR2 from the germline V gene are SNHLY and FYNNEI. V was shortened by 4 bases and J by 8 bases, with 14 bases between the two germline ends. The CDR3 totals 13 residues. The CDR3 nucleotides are TGTGCCAGCAGTGGGGAGTATCTGGACGGCTACACCTTC. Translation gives CASSGEYLDGYTF.

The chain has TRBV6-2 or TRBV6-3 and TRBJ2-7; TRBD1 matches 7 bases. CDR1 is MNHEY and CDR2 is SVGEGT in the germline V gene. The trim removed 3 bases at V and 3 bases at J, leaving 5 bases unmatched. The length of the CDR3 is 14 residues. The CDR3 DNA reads TGTGCCAGCAGTTATTCAGGGGGAGTCTACGAGCAGTACTTC. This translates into CASSYSGGVYEQYF.

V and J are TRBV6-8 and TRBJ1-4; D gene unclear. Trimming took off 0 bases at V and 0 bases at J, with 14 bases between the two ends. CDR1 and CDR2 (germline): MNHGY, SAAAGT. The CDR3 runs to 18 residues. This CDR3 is CASSYSKALDSTNEKLFF. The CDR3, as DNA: TGTGCCAGCAGTTACTCGAAAGCTCTGGACTCAACTAATGAAAAACTGTTTTTT.

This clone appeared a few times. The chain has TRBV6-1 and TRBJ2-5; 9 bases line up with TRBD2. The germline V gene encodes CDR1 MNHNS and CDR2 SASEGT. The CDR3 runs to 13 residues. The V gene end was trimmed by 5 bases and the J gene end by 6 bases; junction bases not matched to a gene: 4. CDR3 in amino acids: CASSSGTSKTQYF. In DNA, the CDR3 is TGTGCCAGCAGTTCCGGGACTAGCAAGACCCAGTACTTC.

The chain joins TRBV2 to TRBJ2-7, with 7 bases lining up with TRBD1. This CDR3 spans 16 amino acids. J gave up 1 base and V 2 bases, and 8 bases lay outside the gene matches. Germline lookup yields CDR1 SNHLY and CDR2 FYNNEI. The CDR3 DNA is TGTGCCAGCAGTGAATCTGGGACAGCAGCATCCTACGAGCAGTACTTC. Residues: CASSESGTAASYEQYF.